This T cell receptor (beta chain) was observed in a study of beta chain features in type 1 diabetes. Study-level points and caveats: All four CD4+ subsets from Type 1 diabetes patients carried moderately but significantly shorter TCRB CDR3s. Cells with high TCR expression could be over-represented by cDNA sequencing. The naive, central memory and Treg TCRB repertoires looked more alike in patients than they did in healthy donors.

V shed 5 bases, J shed 10 bases, and the junction held 7 bases outside the gene matches. The CDR3 has 14 amino acids. Germline V gives CDR1 LNHDA, CDR2 SQIVND (reference sequence). Reverse transcription of all isolated RNA meant that expressed TCRB transcripts were sequenced. Profiled with immunoSEQ multiplex PCR; TCRdb holds only in-frame clones, not every one. The sample includes about 650,000 clones, under 15% of them seen just once. Concerning this clone: Its antigen is as yet unknown.

The TCR was taken from a man aged 25 to 40 with type 1 diabetes. This chain uses TRBV19 with TRBJ2-5, with 13 bases identical to TRBD2. Sample: naive CD4+ T cells from blood. CDR3 in DNA: TGTGCCAGTAGTTCTTCGGGACTAGCGGGGCTCCAGTACTTC. Its protein is CASSSSGLAGLQYF. The variable domain in full, with the rest retrieved from reference TRBV19 and TRBJ2-5, is DGGITQSPKYLFRKEGQNVTLSCEQNLNHDAMYWYRQDPGQGLRLIYYSQIVNDFQKGDIAEGYSVSREKKESFPLTVTSAQKNPTAFYLCASSSSGLAGLQYFGPGTRLLVL.